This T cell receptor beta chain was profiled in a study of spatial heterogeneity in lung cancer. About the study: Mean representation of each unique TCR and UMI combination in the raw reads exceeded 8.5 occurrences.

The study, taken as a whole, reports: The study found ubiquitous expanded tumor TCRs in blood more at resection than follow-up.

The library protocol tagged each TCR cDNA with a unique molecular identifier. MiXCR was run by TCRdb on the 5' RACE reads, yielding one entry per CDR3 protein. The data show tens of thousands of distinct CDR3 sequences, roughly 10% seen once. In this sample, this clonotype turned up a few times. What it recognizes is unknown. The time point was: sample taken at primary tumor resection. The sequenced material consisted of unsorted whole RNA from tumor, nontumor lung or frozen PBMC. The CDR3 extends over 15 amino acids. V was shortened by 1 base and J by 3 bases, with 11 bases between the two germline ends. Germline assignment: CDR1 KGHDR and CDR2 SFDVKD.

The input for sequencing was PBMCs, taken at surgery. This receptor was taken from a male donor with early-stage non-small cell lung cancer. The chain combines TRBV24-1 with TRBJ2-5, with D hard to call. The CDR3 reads CATSDLDGREETQYF. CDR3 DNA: TGTGCCACCAGTGATTTAGATGGACGGGAAGAGACCCAGTACTTC.